Shown below are 10 T cell receptor beta chains from a single sample sequenced in a study of Tregs in tolerant kidney transplant recipients. Recipients received nonmyeloablative bone marrow transplants from related graft donors, with transient mixed chimerism. This table comes from immunoSEQ multiplex PCR, and its TCRdb copy is limited to in-frame clones, with some not included. The sample lists 45,000 to 55,000 clones; approximately 90% were seen once. The starting material was CD8+ T cells from blood (PBMCs), obtained 24 months after the transplant. The receptors derive from a human patient who received a combined kidney and bone marrow transplant. Some T cells may be the graft donor's.

The chain joins TRBV5-3 to TRBJ2-5; possible D gene TRBD2, 6 bases. Being an ORF, TRBV5-3 has a function that is uncertain. The CDR3 contains 19 residues. V was cut by 2 bases and J by 5 bases, with 28 bases left in between. The CDR3 loop reads CARSFPRLEIAGPPETQYF. CDR3 bases: TGTGCCAGAAGCTTCCCCCGTCTTGAGATTGCGGGACCCCCCGAGACCCAGTACTTC.

This sequence joins TRBV5-1 and TRBJ1-1; 7 nucleotides match TRBD1. The germline V gene encodes CDR1 SGHRS and CDR2 YFSETQ. The J segment lost 0 bases and the V segment lost 2 bases, leaving 1 base of the junction unmatched. The CDR3 covers 14 residues. The CDR3 reads CASSFGTVNTEAFF. CDR3 bases: TGCGCCAGCAGCTTCGGGACAGTGAACACTGAAGCTTTCTTT.

The gene calls are TRBV4-3 and TRBJ2-6; D might be TRBD2 (5 bases). The ends were cut back, 4 bases at V and 0 bases at J, with 7 bases in the middle. Germline V gene lookup returns CDR1 LGHNA and CDR2 YSLEER. The CDR3 contains 15 residues. The CDR3 coding sequence is TGCGCCAGCAGCCCGGGGTACTCTGGGGCCAACGTCCTGACTTTC. Amino acid sequence: CASSPGYSGANVLTF.

This sequence joins TRBV7-2 and TRBJ2-1; 11 nucleotides align to TRBD1. This CDR3 contains 15 residues. After removal of 3 bases from V and 9 bases from J, the junction contained 7 bases not matched to a gene. Germline-derived CDR1 and CDR2 are SGHTA and FQGNSA. CDR3 amino acids: CASSFGTGGRGEQFF. CDR3 nucleotides: TGTGCCAGCAGCTTCGGGACAGGGGGAAGAGGTGAGCAGTTCTTC.

This chain uses TRBV7-8 with TRBJ1-1, with TRBD1 matching 7 bases. The CDR3 is 17 residues long. V trimming: 5 bases; J trimming: 0 bases; junction bases outside the gene matches: 12. Per the germline V gene, CDR1 is SGHVS and CDR2 is FQNEAQ. The CDR3 loop is CASSLTGVGWLNTEAFF. CDR3 DNA sequence: TGTGCCAGCAGCCTTACAGGGGTAGGTTGGTTGAACACTGAAGCTTTCTTT.

The chain recombines TRBV5-1 with TRBJ1-5; unclear D gene. V was trimmed by 0 bases and J by 0 bases, leaving 10 bases between them. Germline V gene data show CDR1 as SGHRS and CDR2 as YFSETQ. The CDR3 totals 16 residues. CDR3 sequence reads: CASSLGPGLSNQPQHF. The CDR3, as DNA: TGCGCCAGCAGCTTGGGGCCAGGACTTAGCAATCAGCCCCAGCATTTT.

This clone appeared a single time. The chain joins TRBV27 to TRBJ2-1; D unresolved. Trimming left V 3 bases short and J 6 bases short, with 9 bases between. This CDR3 is 13 amino acids long. The germline V gene encodes CDR1 MNHEY and CDR2 SMNVEV (reference sequence). CDR3 in DNA: TGTGCCAGCAGTTTGGGCAGAACCAATGAGCAGTTCTTC. Amino acid sequence: CASSLGRTNEQFF.

V usage is TRBV11-2 and J usage is TRBJ1-4; no reliable D call. The CDR3 sequence is 15 residues long. Germline V gene lookup returns CDR1 SGHAT and CDR2 FQNNGV. Deletions cut 1 base from V and 4 bases from J, with 10 bases between. CDR3 nucleotide sequence: TGTGCCAGCAGCTTAGCCCACTTAGATAATGAAAAACTGTTTTTT. As protein: CASSLAHLDNEKLFF.

This chain connects TRBV13 to TRBJ2-3, with TRBD2 as a possible D gene (6 bases). V was clipped by 5 bases and J by 5 bases, with 8 bases between them. CDR3 length equals 12 residues. CDR1 and CDR2 from the germline V gene are PRHDT and FYEKMQ (reference sequence). Here the CDR3 reads CASSPGGDTQYF. The CDR3 bases are TGTGCCAGCAGCCCCGGGGGAGATACGCAGTATTTT.

The J gene is TRBJ2-7, the V gene TRBV30; D may be TRBD1 (6 bases). The V end was cut by 5 bases, the J end by 3 bases, with 14 bases between. Germline V gives CDR1 GTSNPN, CDR2 SVGIG (reference sequence). The CDR3 loop spans 13 amino acids. CDR3 region: CAWSPGQRYEQYF. In DNA, the CDR3 is TGTGCCTGGTCACCAGGACAGCGCTACGAGCAGTACTTC. Drawing the rest from reference TRBV30 and TRBJ2-7, the complete variable domain is SQTIHQWPATLVQPVGSPLSLECTVEGTSNPNLYWYRQAAGRGLQLLFYSVGIGQISSEVPQNLSASRPQDRQFILSSKKLLLSDSGFYLCAWSPGQRYEQYFGPGTRLTVT.